A selection of T cell receptor beta chains follows, all from one sample in a study of CDR3 diversity in severe acne. TCRdb ran MiXCR on the PCR reads and lists one entry per CDR3 protein. This sample yields roughly 100,000 distinct CDR3 sequences, of which around 53% are seen a single time; roughly an eighth belongs to the top ten. The sequencing input was blood. These TCRs come from a male donor with acne. CDR3s include the opening cysteine and the closing phenylalanine or tryptophan. A D gene is named only where the DNA matches it firmly. Rows give clone size only sometimes, using once, few, many, or a class for an expanded clone.

v_call,clone_size,j_call,d_call,cdr3_nt,cdr3_aa
TRBV7-6,medium-sized,TRBJ2-7,NA,TGTGCCAGCAGCTTACTAGCGAGCTCCTACGAGCAGTACTTC,CASSLLASSYEQYF
TRBV4-2,many,TRBJ2-7,TRBD1,TGTGCCAGCAGCCATGGGACAGGGGGCCTCGAGCAGTACTTC,CASSHGTGGLEQYF
TRBV7-9,once,TRBJ2-5,TRBD1,TGTGCCAGCAGCTTAGGTGACAGGGGGTACCAAGAGACCCAGTACTTC,CASSLGDRGYQETQYF
TRBV11-2,many,TRBJ2-7,NA,NA,CASSSFLWTVNSYEQYF
TRBV28,many,TRBJ2-5,NA,TGTGCCAGCAGCCCCTACCTACAGGGCCTCCAAGAGACCCAGTACTTC,CASSPYLQGLQETQYF
TRBV3-1,many,TRBJ2-5,NA,TGTGCCAGCAGCCAAGGAGAGACCCAGTACTTC,CASSQGETQYF
TRBV3-1,NA,TRBJ2-6,TRBD1,TGTGCCAGCAGCCAAGATGCAGGGGGCGTTATCGGGGCCAACGTCCTGACTTTC,CASSQDAGGVIGANVLTF
TRBV5-1,NA,TRBJ2-7,TRBD2,TGCGCCAGCAGCCAAAGGACTAGCGGGCAGACCTACGAGCAGTACTTC,CASSQRTSGQTYEQYF
TRBV25-1,NA,TRBJ1-1,NA,TGTGCCAGCAGCCCCTCTGGGCAGAGCACTGAAGCTTTCTTT,CASSPSGQSTEAFF
TRBV10-2,NA,TRBJ1-1,TRBD1,TGCGCCAGCAAGGACAGGGTGATAAACACTGAAGCTTTCTTT,CASKDRVINTEAFF
TRBV29-1,NA,TRBJ2-7,TRBD1,TGCAGCGTTGGGGGACAGGGGGTTGCCTACGAGCAGTACTTC,CSVGGQGVAYEQYF
TRBV5-6,many,TRBJ1-2,TRBD1,TGTGCCAGCAGCTCACAGGGGGCTGGCTACACCTTC,CASSSQGAGYTF
TRBV10-3,many,TRBJ1-1,TRBD1,TGTGCCATCAGAGGACAGGTTCGGAACACTGAAGCTTTCTTT,CAIRGQVRNTEAFF
TRBV27,NA,TRBJ2-7,NA,TGTGCCAGCAGCCAAAGGGACAACTCCTACGAGCAGTACTTC,CASSQRDNSYEQYF
TRBV18,NA,TRBJ2-3,TRBD1,TGTGCCAGCTCACCTCCGACAGGGGTGGGAAATACGCAGTATTTT,CASSPPTGVGNTQYF
TRBV2,few,TRBJ2-3,TRBD2,TGTGCCAGCACTTCTAGCGGGAGCAGCACAGATACGCAGTATTTT,CASTSSGSSTDTQYF
TRBV7-9,many,TRBJ2-2,NA,TGTGCCAGCAGCTCTTCAGGGTGGACACGGTCCACCGGGGAGCTGTTTTTT,CASSSSGWTRSTGELFF
TRBV10-3,once,TRBJ2-1,NA,TGTGCCATCAGTCGCATCCCCGGCCTAGGGGGTCGGGGTGAGCAGTTCTTC,CAISRIPGLGGRGEQFF
TRBV9,many,TRBJ2-3,TRBD2,TGTGCCAGCAGCTCCGGACTAGCGGGGATGACAGATACGCAGTATTTT,CASSSGLAGMTDTQYF
TRBV15,many,TRBJ2-1,NA,TGTGCCACCAACAGAGGGGGATCCTACAATGAGCAGTTCTTC,CATNRGGSYNEQFF
TRBV11-2,NA,TRBJ2-5,NA,TGTGCCAGCAGCTTAGGGGCTCCGGAGACCCAGTACTTC,CASSLGAPETQYF
TRBV10-3,NA,TRBJ2-7,NA,TGTGCCATCAGTGAATCCTATCGCGCCTACGAGCAGTACTTC,CAISESYRAYEQYF
TRBV20-1,NA,TRBJ2-6,TRBD2,TGCAGTGCTGGGGATGGGGGGGAGGCCAACGTCCTGACTTTC,CSAGDGGEANVLTF
TRBV20-1,many,TRBJ2-5,TRBD2,TGCAGTGCTAGAGTGGAGCGGGGGGACCAAGAGACCCAGTACTTC,CSARVERGDQETQYF
TRBV5-8,many,TRBJ1-1,NA,TGTGCCAGCAGCGCTAGCGGGAGAGGGACTGAAGCTTTCTTT,CASSASGRGTEAFF
TRBV9,few,TRBJ2-1,TRBD2,TGTGCCAGCAGCGTTAGCGGGAGGGGAGCCTACAATGAGCAGTTCTTC,CASSVSGRGAYNEQFF
TRBV28,few,TRBJ2-7,NA,TGTGCCAGCAGTTTTATGGACCGGACCCACGAGCAGTACTTC,CASSFMDRTHEQYF
TRBV7-3,many,TRBJ2-1,TRBD2,TGTGCCAGCTCAAAAGCGGGAGGGCCCTATGAGCAGTTCTTC,CASSKAGGPYEQFF
TRBV20-1,NA,TRBJ2-3,NA,TGCAGTGCCGCCGGGACTGCGCATCAGAATGAGCAGTATTTT,CSAAGTAHQNEQYF
TRBV7-6,NA,TRBJ2-7,NA,TGTGCCAGCAGTCCGCAGGGGGGGGACTACGAGCAGTACTTC,CASSPQGGDYEQYF
TRBV7-9,few,TRBJ2-3,TRBD2,TGTGCCAGCAGCTTACGGCTAGCGGGAGGCACAGATACGCAGTATTTT,CASSLRLAGGTDTQYF
TRBV5-1,many,TRBJ2-1,TRBD2,TGCGCCAGCAGCTCCAGACTAGCGGGAGTGAACAATGAGCAGTTCTTC,CASSSRLAGVNNEQFF
TRBV10-3,NA,TRBJ2-7,NA,TGTGCCATCAGTGAGGAGCAGCTAGACGAGCAGTACTTC,CAISEEQLDEQYF
TRBV19,once,TRBJ2-1,TRBD2,TGTGCCGGGACTAGCGGGAGTTACAATGAGCAGTTCTTC,CAGTSGSYNEQFF
TRBV24-1,NA,TRBJ1-5,NA,TGTGCCACCAGTGATGCAGTGGGCAATCAGCCCCAGCATTTT,CATSDAVGNQPQHF
TRBV29-1,many,TRBJ2-3,TRBD1,TGCAGCGCAGTACCGGGACAGGGGCGCCCAGATACGCAGTATTTT,CSAVPGQGRPDTQYF
TRBV25-1,NA,TRBJ2-7,NA,TGTGCTAGTGCGCCTAGTGAGCAGTACTTC,CASAPSEQYF
TRBV5-1,NA,TRBJ2-5,NA,TGCGCCAGCAGCCCACAGGGGGGGGAGACCCAGTACTTC,CASSPQGGETQYF
TRBV2,NA,TRBJ2-5,NA,TGTGCCAGCAGTGAGTGGGCGGACCAAGAGACCCAGTACTTC,CASSEWADQETQYF
TRBV6-5,many,TRBJ2-3,TRBD2,TGTGCCAGCAGCCCGGGACTAGTAAGCACAGATACGCAGTATTTT,CASSPGLVSTDTQYF
TRBV10-3,many,TRBJ2-7,NA,TGTGCCATCAGTGACCGGGACGCCGAGCAGTACTTC,CAISDRDAEQYF
TRBV4-2,NA,TRBJ2-7,TRBD1,TGTGCCAGCAGCCAAGATTCGGGACAGGGGTACGAGCAGTACTTC,CASSQDSGQGYEQYF
TRBV5-4,NA,TRBJ1-2,NA,TGTGCCAGCAGCTTGAACCCAAGTGGAATCTATGGCTACACCTTC,CASSLNPSGIYGYTF
TRBV20-1,NA,TRBJ2-1,TRBD2,TGCAGTGCTAGAGCAGAAGGGACTAGCGGGAGGGCCGGTGAGCAGTTCTTC,CSARAEGTSGRAGEQFF
TRBV4-2,many,TRBJ2-3,NA,TGTGCCAGCAGCCAGCCCCCAATTGATACGCAGTATTTT,CASSQPPIDTQYF
TRBV29-1,NA,TRBJ2-5,TRBD2,TGCAGCGCCTCGACTAGCGGCCGGGGCAGGGAGACCCAGTACTTC,CSASTSGRGRETQYF
TRBV10-2,NA,TRBJ2-5,TRBD1,TGCGCCAGCAGTAAGACAGGGGACCAAGAGACCCAGTACTTC,CASSKTGDQETQYF
TRBV2,NA,TRBJ2-5,TRBD2,TGTGCTAGAGCAGAAGGGACTAGCGGAGAAGAGACCCAGTACTTC,CARAEGTSGEETQYF
TRBV10-3,once,TRBJ2-5,NA,TGTGCCAGCAGTTTTAGTTTGTGGGAGACCCAGTACTTC,CASSFSLWETQYF
TRBV6-1,many,TRBJ2-7,TRBD2,TGTGCCAGCGAGACTAGCGGGCCCCCCTACGAGCAGTACTTC,CASETSGPPYEQYF
TRBV10-2,once,TRBJ2-1,NA,TGCGCCAGCAGCCTCAGGGGAATGGGTGAGCAGTTCTTC,CASSLRGMGEQFF
TRBV3-1,few,TRBJ2-1,NA,TGTGCCAGCAGCCACCCATACAATGAGCAGTTCTTC,CASSHPYNEQFF
TRBV2,NA,TRBJ2-1,TRBD2,TGTGCCAGCAGTGGGACTAGCGGGAGGGTGAATGAGCAGTTCTTC,CASSGTSGRVNEQFF
TRBV29-1,few,TRBJ2-6,NA,TGCAGCGTTGAAGAACAACTCTCTGGGGCCAACGTCCTGACTTTC,CSVEEQLSGANVLTF
TRBV29-1,NA,TRBJ2-7,TRBD2,TGCAGCGACCTATCGACTAGCGGGAGCGTCCCCTACGAGCAGTACTTC,CSDLSTSGSVPYEQYF
TRBV7-2,many,TRBJ1-2,TRBD1,TGTGCCAGCAGCGTAGGACAGGGATATGGCTACACCTTC,CASSVGQGYGYTF